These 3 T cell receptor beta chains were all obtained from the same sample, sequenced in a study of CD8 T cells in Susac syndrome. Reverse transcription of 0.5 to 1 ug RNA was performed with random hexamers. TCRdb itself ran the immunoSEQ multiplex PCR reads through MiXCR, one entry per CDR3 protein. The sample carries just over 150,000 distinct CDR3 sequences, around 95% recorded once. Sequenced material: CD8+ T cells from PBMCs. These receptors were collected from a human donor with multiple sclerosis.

In DNA, the CDR3 is TGCAGCGTTGTTAGTTTAGAGGGCTACACCTTC. Amino acids: CSVVSLEGYTF. The J gene is TRBJ1-2, the V gene TRBV29-1; no firm D call. Germline CDR1 and CDR2: SQVTM and ANQGSEA. CDR3 length: 11 residues. The V end lost 4 bases, the J end lost 8 bases, and 11 bases lay between the germline ends.

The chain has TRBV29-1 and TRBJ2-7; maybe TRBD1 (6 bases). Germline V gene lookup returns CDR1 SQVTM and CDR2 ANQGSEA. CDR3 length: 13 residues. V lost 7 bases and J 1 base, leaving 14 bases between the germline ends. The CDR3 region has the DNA TGCAGCGCCCACAGGGTGGGGTCCTACGAGCAGTACTTC. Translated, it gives CSAHRVGSYEQYF.

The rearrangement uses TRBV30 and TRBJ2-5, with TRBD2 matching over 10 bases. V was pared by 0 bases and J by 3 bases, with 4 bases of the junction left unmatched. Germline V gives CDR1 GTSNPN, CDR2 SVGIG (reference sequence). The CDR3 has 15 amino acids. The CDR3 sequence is CAWSVVGLAEETQYF. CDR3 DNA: TGTGCCTGGAGTGTCGTAGGACTAGCGGAAGAGACCCAGTACTTC. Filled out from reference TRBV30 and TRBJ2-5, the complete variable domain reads SQTIHQWPATLVQPVGSPLSLECTVEGTSNPNLYWYRQAAGRGLQLLFYSVGIGQISSEVPQNLSASRPQDRQFILSSKKLLLSDSGFYLCAWSVVGLAEETQYFGPGTRLLVL.